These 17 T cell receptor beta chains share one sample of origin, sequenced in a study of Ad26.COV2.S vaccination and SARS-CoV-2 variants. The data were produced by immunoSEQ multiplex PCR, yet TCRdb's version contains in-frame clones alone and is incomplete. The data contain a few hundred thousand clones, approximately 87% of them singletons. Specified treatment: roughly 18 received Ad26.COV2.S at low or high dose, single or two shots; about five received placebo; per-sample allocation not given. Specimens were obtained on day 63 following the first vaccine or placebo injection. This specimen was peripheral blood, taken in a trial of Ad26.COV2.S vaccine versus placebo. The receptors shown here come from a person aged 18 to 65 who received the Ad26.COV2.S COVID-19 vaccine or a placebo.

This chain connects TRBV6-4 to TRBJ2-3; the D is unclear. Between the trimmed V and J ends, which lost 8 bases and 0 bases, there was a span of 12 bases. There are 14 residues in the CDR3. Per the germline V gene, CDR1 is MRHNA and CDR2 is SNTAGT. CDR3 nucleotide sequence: TGTGCCAGCTCTTTGGCAGGAAGCACAGATACGCAGTATTTT. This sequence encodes CASSLAGSTDTQYF.

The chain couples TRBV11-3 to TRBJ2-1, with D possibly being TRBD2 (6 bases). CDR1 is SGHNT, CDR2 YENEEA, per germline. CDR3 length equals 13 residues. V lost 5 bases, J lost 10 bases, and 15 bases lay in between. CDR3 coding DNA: TGTGCCAGCAGCGGAGAAGGTCGGGGGGAGCAGTTCTTC. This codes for CASSGEGRGEQFF.

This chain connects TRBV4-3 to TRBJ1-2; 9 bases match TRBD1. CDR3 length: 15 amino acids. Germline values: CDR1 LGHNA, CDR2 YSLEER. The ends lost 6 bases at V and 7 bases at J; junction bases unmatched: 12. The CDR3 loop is CASSGNDRGNGGYTF. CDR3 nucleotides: TGCGCCAGCAGTGGGAATGACAGGGGGAACGGTGGCTACACCTTC.

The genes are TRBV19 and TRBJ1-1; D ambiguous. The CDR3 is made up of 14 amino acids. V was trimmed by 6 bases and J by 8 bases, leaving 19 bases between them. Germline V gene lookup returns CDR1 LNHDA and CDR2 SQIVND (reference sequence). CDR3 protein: CASSPSFSVSEAFF. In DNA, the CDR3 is TGTGCCAGTAGCCCCTCGTTCTCCGTCTCAGAAGCTTTCTTT.

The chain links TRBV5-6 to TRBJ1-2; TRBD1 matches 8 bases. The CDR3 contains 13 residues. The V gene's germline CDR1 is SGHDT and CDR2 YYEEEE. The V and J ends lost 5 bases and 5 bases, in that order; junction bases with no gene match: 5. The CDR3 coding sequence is TGTGCCAGCAGACCAACAGGGGGGTATGGCTACACCTTC. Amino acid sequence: CASRPTGGYGYTF.

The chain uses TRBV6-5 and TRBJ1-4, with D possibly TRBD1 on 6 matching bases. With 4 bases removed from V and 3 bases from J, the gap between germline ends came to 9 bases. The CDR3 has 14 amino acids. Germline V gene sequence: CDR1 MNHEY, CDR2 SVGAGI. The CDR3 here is CASSSAGANEKLFF. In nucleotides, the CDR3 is TGTGCCAGCAGTTCAGCAGGGGCTAATGAAAAACTGTTTTTT.

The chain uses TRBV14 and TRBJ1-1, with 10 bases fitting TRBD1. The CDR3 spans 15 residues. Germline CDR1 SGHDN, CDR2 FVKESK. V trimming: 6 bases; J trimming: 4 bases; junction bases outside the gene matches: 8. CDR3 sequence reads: CASSPRTGGGTEAFF. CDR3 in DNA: TGTGCCAGCAGTCCCCGGACAGGGGGAGGCACTGAAGCTTTCTTT.

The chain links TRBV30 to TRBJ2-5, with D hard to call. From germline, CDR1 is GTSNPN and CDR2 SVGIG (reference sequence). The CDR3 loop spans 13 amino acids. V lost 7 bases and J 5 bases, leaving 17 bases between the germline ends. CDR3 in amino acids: CAFNGDPTETQYF. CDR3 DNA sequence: TGTGCCTTCAACGGCGACCCCACTGAGACCCAGTACTTC.

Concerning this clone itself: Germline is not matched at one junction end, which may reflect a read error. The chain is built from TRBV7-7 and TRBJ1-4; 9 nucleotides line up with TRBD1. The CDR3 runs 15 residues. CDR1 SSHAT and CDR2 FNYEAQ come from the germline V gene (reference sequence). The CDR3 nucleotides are TGTGCTAGCAGCTTAAGTGCGGGACAGGGTGAAAAACTGTTTTTT. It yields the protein CASSLSAGQGEKLFF. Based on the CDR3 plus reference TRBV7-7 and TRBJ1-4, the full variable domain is GAGVSQSPRYKVTKRGQDVTLRCDPISSHATLYWYQQALGQGPEFLTYFNYEAQPDKSGLPSDRFSAERPEGSISTLTIQRTEQRDSAMYRCASSLSAGQGEKLFFGSGTQLSVL.

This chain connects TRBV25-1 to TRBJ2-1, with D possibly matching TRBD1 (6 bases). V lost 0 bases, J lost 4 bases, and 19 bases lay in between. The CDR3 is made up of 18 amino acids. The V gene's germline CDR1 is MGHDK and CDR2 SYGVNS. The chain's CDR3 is CASSEYTPRDTTYNEQFF. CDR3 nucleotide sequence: TGTGCCAGCAGTGAATATACTCCCCGGGACACCACGTACAATGAGCAGTTCTTC. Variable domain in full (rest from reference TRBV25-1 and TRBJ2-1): EADIYQTPRYLVIGTGKKITLECSQTMGHDKMYWYQQDPGMELHLIHYSYGVNSTEKGDLSSESTVSRIRTEHFPLTLESARPSHTSQYLCASSEYTPRDTTYNEQFFGPGTRLTVL.

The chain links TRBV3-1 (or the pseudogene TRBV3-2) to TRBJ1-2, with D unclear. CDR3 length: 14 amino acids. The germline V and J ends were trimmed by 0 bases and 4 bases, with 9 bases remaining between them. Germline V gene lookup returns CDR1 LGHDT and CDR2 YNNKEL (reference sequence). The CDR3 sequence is CASSQEGQAYGYTF. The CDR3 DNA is TGTGCCAGCAGCCAAGAAGGGCAGGCCTATGGCTACACCTTC.

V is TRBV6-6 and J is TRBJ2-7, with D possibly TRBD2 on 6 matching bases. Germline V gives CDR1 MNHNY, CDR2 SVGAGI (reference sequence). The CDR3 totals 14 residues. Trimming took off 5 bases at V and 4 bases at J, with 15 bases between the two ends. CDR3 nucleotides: TGTGCCAGCAGTCAGTGGACTATTCTGTACGAGCAGTACTTC. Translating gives CASSQWTILYEQYF.

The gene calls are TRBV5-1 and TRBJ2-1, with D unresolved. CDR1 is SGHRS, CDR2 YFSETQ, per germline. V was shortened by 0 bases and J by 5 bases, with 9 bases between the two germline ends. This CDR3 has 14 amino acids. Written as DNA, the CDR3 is TGCGCCAGCAGCTTGGGTACGGTCAACAATGAGCAGTTCTTC. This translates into CASSLGTVNNEQFF. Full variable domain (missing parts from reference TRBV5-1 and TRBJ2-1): KAGVTQTPRYLIKTRGQQVTLSCSPISGHRSVSWYQQTPGQGLQFLFEYFSETQRNKGNFPGRFSGRQFSNSRSEMNVSTLELGDSALYLCASSLGTVNNEQFFGPGTRLTVL.

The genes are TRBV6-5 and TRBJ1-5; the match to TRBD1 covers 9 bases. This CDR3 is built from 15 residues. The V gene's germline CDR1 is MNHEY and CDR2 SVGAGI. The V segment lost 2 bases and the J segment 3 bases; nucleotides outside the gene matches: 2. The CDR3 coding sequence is TGTGCCAGCAGTTACCGGACAGGGGTCAATCAGCCCCAGCATTTT. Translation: CASSYRTGVNQPQHF.

CDR3 loop: CASNLQAPSYEQYF. In DNA form, the CDR3 reads TGTGCCAGCAATTTACAGGCCCCCTCCTACGAGCAGTACTTC. This chain connects TRBV6-1 to TRBJ2-7; maybe TRBD1 (5 bases). The CDR3 is 14 amino acids. V lost 7 bases to trimming and J lost 0 bases, with 13 bases between them. Germline CDR1 is MNHNS and CDR2 is SASEGT.

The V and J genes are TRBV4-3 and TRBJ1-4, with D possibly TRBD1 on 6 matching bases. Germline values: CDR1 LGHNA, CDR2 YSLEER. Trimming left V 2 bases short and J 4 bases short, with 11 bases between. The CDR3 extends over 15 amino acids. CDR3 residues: CASSQQTGVNEKLFF. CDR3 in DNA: TGCGCCAGCAGCCAACAGACAGGCGTTAATGAAAAACTGTTTTTT.

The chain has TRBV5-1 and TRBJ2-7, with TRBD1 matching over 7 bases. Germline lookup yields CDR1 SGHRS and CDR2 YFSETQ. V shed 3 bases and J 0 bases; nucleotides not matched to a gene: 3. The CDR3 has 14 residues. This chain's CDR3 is CASSWGQSSYEQYF. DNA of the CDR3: TGCGCCAGCAGCTGGGGACAGAGCTCCTACGAGCAGTACTTC.